These 5 T cell receptor beta chains were all obtained from the same sample, sequenced in a study of T cell responses to AZD1222 COVID-19 vaccine. TCRdb's table, derived via immunoSEQ multiplex PCR, lists solely in-frame clones and lacks some. The sample shows 150,000 or so clones, roughly 94% of them seen only once. Source: peripheral blood, taken 28 days after the second AZD1222 dose. These receptors came from an adult who received the AZD1222 COVID-19 vaccine.

This rearrangement joins TRBV27 to TRBJ1-3; TRBD1 matches at 9 bases. V shed 5 bases and J 8 bases; nucleotides not matched to a gene: 4. The CDR3 length is 13 residues. Germline CDR1 and CDR2: MNHEY and SMNVEV (reference sequence). The CDR3 DNA follows: TGTGCCAGCAGTCTTACAGGGGGCCACACCATATATTTT. It encodes CASSLTGGHTIYF.

The gene calls are TRBV28 and TRBJ1-4; 11 bases agree with TRBD1. The CDR3 totals 15 residues. CDR1 and CDR2 from the germline V gene are MDHEN and SYDVKM. V was pared by 5 bases and J by 6 bases, with 5 bases of the junction left unmatched. CDR3 nucleotide sequence: TGTGCCAGCAGTCCTTGGACAGGGGGCTATGAAAAACTGTTTTTT. This gives the protein CASSPWTGGYEKLFF.

The rearrangement uses TRBV6-5 and TRBJ2-1; 7 bases fit TRBD2. J gave up 2 bases and V 8 bases, and 3 bases lay outside the gene matches. Germline assignment: CDR1 MNHEY and CDR2 SVGAGI. The CDR3 runs 13 residues. The CDR3 reads CASGGVPYNEQFF. The CDR3 coding sequence is TGTGCCAGCGGGGGGGTACCCTACAATGAGCAGTTCTTC.

V usage is TRBV7-8 and J usage is TRBJ2-2; D uncertain. Germline CDR1 and CDR2: SGHVS and FQNEAQ. The CDR3 totals 17 residues. The V end lost 0 bases, the J end lost 6 bases, and 17 bases lay between the germline ends. The CDR3 sequence: CASSLALGRTSPGELFF. The CDR3 DNA reads TGTGCCAGCAGCTTAGCGTTAGGACGAACTTCACCCGGGGAGCTGTTTTTT.

This chain uses TRBV29-1 with TRBJ1-1; no definite D call. The CDR3 runs to 14 residues. The V gene's germline CDR1 is SQVTM and CDR2 ANQGSEA. V lost 7 bases and J lost 1, with 16 bases in between. Here the CDR3 reads CSAQSRLGNTEAFF. The CDR3 DNA reads TGCAGCGCTCAGTCGAGGCTCGGGAACACTGAAGCTTTCTTT.